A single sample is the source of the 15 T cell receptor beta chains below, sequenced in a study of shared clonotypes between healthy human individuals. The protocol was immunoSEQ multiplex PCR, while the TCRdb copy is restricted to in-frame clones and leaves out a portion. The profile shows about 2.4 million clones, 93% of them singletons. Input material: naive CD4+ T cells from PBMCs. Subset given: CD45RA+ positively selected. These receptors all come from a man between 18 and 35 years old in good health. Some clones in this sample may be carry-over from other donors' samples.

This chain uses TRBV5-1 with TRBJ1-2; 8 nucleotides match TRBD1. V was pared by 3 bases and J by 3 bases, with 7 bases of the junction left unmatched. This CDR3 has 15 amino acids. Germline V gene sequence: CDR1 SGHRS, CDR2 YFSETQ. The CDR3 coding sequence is TGCGCCAGCAGCTGGACCGGACAGGGAGACTATGGCTACACCTTC. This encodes CASSWTGQGDYGYTF.

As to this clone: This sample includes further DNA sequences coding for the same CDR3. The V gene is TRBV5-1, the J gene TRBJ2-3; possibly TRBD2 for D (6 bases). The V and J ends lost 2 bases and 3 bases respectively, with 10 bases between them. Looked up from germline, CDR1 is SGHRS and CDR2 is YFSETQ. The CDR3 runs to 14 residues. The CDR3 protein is CASSFGGVTDTQYF. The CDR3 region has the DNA TGCGCCAGCAGCTTCGGGGGAGTTACAGATACGCAGTATTTT.

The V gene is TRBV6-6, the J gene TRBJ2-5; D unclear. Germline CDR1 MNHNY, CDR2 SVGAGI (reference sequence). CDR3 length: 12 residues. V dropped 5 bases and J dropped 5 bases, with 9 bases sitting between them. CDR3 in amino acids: CASSLTGETQYF. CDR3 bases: TGTGCCAGCAGTCTGACGGGTGAGACCCAGTACTTC.

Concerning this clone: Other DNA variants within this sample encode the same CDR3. The CDR3: CASSFEGANYGYTF. The CDR3 nucleotides read TGCGCCAGCAGCTTTGAAGGGGCTAACTATGGCTACACCTTC. The chain uses TRBV5-1 and TRBJ1-2; tentatively, D is TRBD1 (5 bases). This CDR3 has 14 amino acids. Trimming left V 2 bases short and J 0 bases short, with 8 bases between. CDR1 is SGHRS, CDR2 YFSETQ, per germline.

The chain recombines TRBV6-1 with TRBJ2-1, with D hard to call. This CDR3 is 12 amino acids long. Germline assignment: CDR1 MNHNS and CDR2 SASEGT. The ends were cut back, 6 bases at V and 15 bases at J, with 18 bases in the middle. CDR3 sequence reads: CASRTHRSFAFF. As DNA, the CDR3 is TGTGCCAGCAGGACCCACCGTTCTTTCGCGTTCTTC.

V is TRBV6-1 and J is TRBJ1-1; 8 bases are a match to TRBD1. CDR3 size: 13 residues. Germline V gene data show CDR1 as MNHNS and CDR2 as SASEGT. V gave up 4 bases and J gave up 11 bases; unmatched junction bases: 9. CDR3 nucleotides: TGTGCCAGCAGTGCTCAGGGGGCCCCGAGGGCTTTCTTT. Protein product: CASSAQGAPRAFF.

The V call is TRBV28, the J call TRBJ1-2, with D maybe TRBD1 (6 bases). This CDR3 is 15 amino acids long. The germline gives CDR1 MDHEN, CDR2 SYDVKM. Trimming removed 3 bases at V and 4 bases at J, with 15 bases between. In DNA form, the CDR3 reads TGTGCCAGCAGTTTCGCAGGGGCAGTATCCTATGGCTACACCTTC. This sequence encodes CASSFAGAVSYGYTF.

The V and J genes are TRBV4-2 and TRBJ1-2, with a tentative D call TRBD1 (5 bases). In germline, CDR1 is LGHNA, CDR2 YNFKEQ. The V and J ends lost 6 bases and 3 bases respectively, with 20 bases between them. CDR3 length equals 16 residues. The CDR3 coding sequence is TGTGCCAGCAGGCCGGTCTCGACGGGAGGGGACTATGGCTACACCTTC. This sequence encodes CASRPVSTGGDYGYTF.

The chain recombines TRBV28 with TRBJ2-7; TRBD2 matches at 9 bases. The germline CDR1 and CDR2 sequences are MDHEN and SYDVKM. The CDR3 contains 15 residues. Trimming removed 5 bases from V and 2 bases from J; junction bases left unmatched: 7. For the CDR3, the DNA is TGTGCCAGCAGTCCAAAAGGACTAGCGCCCTACGAGCAGTACTTC. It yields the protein CASSPKGLAPYEQYF.

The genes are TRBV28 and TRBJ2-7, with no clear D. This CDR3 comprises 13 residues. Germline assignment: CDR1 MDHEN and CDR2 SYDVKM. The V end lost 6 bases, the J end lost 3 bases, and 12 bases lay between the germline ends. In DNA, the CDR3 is TGTGCCAGCAGGCCGCCCAGGAACTACGAGCAGTACTTC. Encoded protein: CASRPPRNYEQYF.

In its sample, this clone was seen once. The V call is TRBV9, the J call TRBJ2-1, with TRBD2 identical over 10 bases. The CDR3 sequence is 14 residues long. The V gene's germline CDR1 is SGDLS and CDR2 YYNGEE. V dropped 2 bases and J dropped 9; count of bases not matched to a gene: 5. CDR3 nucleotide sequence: TGTGCCAGCAGCGTGGCTAGCGGGAGAAGTGAGCAGTTCTTC. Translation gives CASSVASGRSEQFF.

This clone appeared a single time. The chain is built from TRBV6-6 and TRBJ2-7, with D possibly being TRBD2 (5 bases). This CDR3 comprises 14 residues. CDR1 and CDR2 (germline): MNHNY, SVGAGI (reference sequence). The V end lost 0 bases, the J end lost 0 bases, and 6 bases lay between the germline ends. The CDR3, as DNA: TGTGCCAGCAGTTACTCGCGGGCCTCCTACGAGCAGTACTTC. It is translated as CASSYSRASYEQYF.

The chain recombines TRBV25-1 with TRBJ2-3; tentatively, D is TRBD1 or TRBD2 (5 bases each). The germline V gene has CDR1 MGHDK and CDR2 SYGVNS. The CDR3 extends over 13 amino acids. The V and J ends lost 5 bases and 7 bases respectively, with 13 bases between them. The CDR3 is CASSLGTVNTQYF. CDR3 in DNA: TGTGCCAGCAGTCTAGGGACGGTGAATACGCAGTATTTT.

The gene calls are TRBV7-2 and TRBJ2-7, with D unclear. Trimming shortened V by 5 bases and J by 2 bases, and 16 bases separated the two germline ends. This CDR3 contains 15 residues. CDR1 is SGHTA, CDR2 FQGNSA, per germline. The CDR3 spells CASSLSTTAAYEQYF. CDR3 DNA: TGTGCCAGCAGCCTCTCGACCACTGCAGCCTACGAGCAGTACTTC. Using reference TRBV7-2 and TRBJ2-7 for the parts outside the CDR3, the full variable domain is GAGVSQSPSNKVTEKGKDVELRCDPISGHTALYWYRQSLGQGLEFLIYFQGNSAPDKSGLPSDRFSAERTGGSVSTLTIQRTQQEDSAVYLCASSLSTTAAYEQYFGPGTRLTVT.

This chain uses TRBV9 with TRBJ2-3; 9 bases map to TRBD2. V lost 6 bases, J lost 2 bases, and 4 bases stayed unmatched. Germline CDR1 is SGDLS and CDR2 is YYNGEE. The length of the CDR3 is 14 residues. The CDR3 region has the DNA TGTGCCAGCACGACTAGCGGTCACACAGATACGCAGTATTTT. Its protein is CASTTSGHTDTQYF.